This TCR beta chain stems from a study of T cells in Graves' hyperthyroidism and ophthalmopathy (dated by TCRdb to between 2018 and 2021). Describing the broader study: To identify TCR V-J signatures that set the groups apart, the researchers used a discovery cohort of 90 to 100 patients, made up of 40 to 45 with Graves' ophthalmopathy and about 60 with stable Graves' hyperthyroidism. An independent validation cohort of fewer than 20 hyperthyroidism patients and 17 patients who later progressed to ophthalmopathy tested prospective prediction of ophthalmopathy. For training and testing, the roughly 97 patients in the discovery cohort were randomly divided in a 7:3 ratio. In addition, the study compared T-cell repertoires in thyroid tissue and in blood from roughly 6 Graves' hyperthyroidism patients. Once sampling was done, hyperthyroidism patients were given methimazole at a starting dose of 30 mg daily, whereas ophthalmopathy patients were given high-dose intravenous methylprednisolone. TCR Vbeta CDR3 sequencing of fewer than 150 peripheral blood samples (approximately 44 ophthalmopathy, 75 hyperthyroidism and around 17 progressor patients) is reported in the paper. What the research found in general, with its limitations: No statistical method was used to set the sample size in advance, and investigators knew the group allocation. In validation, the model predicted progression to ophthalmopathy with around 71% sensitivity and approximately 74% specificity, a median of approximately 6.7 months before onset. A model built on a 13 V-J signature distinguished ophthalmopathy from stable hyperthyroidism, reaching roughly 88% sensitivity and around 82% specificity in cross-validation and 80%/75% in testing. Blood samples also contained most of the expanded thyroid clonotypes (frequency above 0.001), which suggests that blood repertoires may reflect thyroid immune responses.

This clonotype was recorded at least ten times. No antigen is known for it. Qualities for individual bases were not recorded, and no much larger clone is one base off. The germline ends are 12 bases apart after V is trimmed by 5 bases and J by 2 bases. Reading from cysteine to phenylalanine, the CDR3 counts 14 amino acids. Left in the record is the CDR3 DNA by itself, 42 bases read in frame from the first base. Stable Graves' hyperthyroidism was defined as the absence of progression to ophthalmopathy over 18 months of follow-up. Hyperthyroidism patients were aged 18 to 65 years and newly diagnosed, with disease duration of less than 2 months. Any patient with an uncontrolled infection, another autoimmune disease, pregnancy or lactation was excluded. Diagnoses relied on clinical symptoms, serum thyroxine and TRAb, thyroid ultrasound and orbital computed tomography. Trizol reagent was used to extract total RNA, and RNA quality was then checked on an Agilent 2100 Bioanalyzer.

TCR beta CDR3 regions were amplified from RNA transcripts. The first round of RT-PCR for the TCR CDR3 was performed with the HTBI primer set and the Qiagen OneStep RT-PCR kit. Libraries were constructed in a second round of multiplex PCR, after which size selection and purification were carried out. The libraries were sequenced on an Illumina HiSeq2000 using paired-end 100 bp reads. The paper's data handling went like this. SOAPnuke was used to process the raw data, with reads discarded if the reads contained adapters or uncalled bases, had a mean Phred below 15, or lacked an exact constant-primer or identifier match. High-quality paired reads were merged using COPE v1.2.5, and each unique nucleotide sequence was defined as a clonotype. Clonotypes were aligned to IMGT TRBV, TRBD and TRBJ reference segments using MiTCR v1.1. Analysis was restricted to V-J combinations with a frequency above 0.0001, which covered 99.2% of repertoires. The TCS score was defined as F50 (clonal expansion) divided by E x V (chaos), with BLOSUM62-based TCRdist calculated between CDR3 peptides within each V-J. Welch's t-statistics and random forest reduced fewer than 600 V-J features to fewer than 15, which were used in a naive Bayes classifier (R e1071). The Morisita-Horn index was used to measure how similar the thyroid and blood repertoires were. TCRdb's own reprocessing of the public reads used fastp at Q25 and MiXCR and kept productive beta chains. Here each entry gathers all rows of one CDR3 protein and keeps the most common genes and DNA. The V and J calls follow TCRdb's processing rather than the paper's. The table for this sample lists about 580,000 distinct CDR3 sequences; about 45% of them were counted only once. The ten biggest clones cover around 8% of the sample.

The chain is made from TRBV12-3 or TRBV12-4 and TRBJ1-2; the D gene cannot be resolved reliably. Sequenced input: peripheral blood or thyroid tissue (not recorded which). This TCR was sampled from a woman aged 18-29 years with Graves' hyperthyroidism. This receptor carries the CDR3 CASSPRRTNYGYTF. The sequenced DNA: TGTGCCAGCAGTCCTAGGAGGACCAACTATGGCTACACCTTC.